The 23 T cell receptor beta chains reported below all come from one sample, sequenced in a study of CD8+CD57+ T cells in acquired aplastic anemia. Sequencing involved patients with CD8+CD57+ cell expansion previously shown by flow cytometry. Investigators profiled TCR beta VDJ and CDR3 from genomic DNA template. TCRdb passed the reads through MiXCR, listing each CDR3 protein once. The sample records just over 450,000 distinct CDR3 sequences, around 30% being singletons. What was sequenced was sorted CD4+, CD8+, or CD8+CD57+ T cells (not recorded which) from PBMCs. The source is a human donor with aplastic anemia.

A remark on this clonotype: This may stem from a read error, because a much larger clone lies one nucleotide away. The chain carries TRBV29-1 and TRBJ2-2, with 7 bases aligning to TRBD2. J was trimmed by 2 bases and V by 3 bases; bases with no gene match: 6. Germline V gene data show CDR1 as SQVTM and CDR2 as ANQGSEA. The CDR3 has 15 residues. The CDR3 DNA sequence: TGCAGCGTTGACGGAAGGGGACTAAACACCGGGGAGCTGTTTTTT. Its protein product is CSVDGRGLNTGELFF.

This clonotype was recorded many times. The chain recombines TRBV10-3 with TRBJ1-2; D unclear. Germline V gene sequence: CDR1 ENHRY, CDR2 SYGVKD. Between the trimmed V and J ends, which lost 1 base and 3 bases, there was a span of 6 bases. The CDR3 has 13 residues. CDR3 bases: TGTGCCATCAGTGAGTTTCCCTACTATGGCTACACCTTC. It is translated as CAISEFPYYGYTF.

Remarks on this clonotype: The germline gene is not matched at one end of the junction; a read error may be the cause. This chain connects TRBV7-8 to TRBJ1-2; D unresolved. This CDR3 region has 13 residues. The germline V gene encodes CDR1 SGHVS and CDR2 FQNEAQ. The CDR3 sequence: CASSLVSGYGYIF. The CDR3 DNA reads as TGTGCCAGCAGCCTAGTGTCAGGCTATGGCTACATCTTC.

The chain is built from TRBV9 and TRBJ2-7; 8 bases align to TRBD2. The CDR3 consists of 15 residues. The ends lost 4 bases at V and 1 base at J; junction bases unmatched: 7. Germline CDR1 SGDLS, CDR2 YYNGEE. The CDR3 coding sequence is TGTGCCAGCAGCTCCCAAAGCGGGGGTTCCTACGAGCAGTACTTC. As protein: CASSSQSGGSYEQYF.

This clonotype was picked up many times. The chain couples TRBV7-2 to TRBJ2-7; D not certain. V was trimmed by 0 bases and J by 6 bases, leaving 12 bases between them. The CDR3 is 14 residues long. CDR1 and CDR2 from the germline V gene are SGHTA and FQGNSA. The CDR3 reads CASSLAGQVGEQYF. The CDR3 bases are TGTGCCAGCAGCTTAGCAGGCCAGGTTGGCGAGCAGTACTTC.

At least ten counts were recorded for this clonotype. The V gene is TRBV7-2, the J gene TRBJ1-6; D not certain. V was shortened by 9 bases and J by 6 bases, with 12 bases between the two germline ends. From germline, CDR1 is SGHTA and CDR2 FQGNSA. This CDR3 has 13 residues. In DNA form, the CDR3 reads TGTGCCAGTACGACGGACGCTAATTCACCCCTCCACTTT. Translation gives CASTTDANSPLHF.

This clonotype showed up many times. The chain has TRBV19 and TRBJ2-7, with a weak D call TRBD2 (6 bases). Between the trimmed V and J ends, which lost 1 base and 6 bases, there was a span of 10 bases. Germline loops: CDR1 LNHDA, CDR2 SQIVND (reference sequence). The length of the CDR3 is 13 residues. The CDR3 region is CASSIGGGGEQYF. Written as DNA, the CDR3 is TGTGCCAGTAGTATAGGGGGAGGTGGCGAGCAGTACTTC.

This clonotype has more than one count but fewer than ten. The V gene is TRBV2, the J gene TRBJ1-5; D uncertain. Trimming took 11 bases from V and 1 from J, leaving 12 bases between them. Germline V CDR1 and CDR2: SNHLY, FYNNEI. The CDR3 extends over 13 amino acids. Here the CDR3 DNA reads TGTGCCTGGACCCCCGACAGCAATCAGCCCCAGCATTTT. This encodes CAWTPDSNQPQHF.

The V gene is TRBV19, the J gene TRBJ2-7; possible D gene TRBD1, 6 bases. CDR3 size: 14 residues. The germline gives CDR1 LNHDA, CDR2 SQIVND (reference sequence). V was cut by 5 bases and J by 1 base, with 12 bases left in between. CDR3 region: CASSPQGISYEQYF. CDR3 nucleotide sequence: TGTGCCAGTAGTCCACAGGGAATTTCCTACGAGCAGTACTTC.

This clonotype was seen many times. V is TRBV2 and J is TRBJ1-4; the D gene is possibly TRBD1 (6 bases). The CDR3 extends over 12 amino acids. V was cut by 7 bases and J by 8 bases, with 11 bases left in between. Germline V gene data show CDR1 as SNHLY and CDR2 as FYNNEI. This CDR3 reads CASMGAGEKLFF. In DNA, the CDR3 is TGTGCCAGCATGGGGGCAGGGGAAAAACTGTTTTTT.

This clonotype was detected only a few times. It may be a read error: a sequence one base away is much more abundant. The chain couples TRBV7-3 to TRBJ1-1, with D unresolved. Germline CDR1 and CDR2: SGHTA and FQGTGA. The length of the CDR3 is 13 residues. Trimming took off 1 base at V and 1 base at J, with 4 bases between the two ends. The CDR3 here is CASSLRANTEAFF. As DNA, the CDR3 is TGTGCCAGCAGCTTAAGGGCGAACACTGAAGCTTTCTTT.

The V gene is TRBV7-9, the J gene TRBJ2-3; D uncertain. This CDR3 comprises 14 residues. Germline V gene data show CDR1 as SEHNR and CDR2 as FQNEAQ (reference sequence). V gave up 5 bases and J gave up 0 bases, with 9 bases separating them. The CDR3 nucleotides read TGTGCCAGCAGCATCACCGGGAGCACAGATACGCAGTATTTT. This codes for CASSITGSTDTQYF.

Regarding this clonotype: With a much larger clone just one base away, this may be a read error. The CDR3 protein is CAISSALTVLPSALHF. The CDR3 coding sequence is TGTGCCATCAGTTCAGCCTTGACCGTTCTTCCTTCCGCCCTCCACTTT. The chain combines TRBV10-3 with TRBJ1-6, with D unresolved. The germline V and J ends were trimmed by 5 bases and 14 bases, with 25 bases remaining between them. The CDR3 extends over 16 amino acids. Germline V gives CDR1 ENHRY, CDR2 SYGVKD.

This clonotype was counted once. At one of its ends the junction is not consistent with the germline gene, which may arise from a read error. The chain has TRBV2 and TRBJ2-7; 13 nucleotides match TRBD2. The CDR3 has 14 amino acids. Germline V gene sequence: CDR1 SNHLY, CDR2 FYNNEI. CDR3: CASRLAGGHLEQYF. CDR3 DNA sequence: TGTGCTAGCAGACTAGCGGGAGGCCACCTCGAGCAGTACTTC. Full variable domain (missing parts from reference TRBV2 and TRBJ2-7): EPEVTQTPSHQVTQMGQEVILRCVPISNHLYFYWYRQILGQKVEFLVSFYNNEISEKSEIFDDQFSVERPDGSNFTLKIRSTKLEDSAMYFCASRLAGGHLEQYFGPGTRLTVT.

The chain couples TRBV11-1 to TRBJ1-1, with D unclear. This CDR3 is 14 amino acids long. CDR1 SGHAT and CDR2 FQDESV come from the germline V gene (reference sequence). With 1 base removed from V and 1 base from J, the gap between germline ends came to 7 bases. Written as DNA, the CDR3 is TGTGCCAGCAGCTTAGGTCGGAAGAACACTGAAGCTTTCTTT. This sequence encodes CASSLGRKNTEAFF. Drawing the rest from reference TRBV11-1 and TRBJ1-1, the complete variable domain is EAEVAQSPRYKITEKSQAVAFWCDPISGHATLYWYRQILGQGPELLVQFQDESVVDDSQLPKDRFSAERLKGVDSTLKIQPAELGDSAMYLCASSLGRKNTEAFFGQGTRLTVV.

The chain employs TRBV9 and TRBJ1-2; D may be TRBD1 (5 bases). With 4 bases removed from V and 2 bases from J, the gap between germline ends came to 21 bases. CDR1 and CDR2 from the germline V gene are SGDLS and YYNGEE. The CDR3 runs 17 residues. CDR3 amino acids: CASSQEVGGAQNYGYTF. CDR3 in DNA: TGTGCCAGCAGCCAAGAAGTGGGCGGGGCACAAAACTATGGCTACACCTTC.

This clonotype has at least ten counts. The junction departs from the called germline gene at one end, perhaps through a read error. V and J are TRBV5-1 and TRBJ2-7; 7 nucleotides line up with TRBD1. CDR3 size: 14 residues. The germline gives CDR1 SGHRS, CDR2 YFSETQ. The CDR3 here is CASSSGQSSYEQYF. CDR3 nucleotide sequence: TGTGCCAGCAGCTCGGGACAGAGCTCCTACGAGCAGTACTTC.

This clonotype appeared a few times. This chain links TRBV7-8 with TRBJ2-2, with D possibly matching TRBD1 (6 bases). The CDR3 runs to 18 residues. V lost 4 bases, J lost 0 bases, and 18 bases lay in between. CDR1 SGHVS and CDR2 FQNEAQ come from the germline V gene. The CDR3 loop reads CASSSQPWGPTNTGELFF. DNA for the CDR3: TGTGCCAGCAGCTCCCAACCCTGGGGGCCTACGAACACCGGGGAGCTGTTTTTT.

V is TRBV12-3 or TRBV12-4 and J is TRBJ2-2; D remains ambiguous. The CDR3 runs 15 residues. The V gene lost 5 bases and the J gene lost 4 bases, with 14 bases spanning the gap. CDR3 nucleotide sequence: TGTGCCAGCAGTCCTACCGATCCTATCACCGGGGAGCTGTTTTTT. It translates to CASSPTDPITGELFF.

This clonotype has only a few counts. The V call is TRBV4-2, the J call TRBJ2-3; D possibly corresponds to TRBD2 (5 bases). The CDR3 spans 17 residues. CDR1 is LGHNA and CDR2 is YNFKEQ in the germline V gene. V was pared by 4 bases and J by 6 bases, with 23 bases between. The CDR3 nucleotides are TGTGCCAGCAGCCTAACGACCGGCCTAGCTGTAGCGGATACGCAGTATTTT. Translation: CASSLTTGLAVADTQYF.

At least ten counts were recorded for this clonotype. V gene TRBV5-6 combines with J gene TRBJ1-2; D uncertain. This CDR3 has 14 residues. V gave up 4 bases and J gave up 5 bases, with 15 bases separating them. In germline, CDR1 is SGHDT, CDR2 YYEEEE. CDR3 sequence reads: CASSPTTRVYGYTF. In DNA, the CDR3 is TGTGCCAGCAGCCCCACCACAAGAGTGTATGGCTACACCTTC.

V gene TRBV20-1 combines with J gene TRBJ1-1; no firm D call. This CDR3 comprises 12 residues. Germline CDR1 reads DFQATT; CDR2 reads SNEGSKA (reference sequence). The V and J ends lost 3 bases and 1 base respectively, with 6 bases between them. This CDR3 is CSARYKNTEAFF. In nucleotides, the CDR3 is TGCAGTGCTAGGTACAAGAACACTGAAGCTTTCTTT.

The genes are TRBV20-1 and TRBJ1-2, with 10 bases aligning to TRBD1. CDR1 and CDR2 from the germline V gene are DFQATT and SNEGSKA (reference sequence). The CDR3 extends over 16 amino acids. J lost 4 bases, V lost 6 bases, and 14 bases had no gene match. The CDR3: CSAKRGTGALSYGYTF. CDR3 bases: TGCAGTGCCAAGCGAGGGACAGGGGCGCTCTCCTATGGCTACACCTTC.